Given below is one T cell receptor beta chain in context. Antigen specificity is unknown. Sequence at one end of the junction differs from germline and may be a read error. This entry is derived from a study of T cells after yellow fever vaccination. Turning to the study itself: Preparation of the low-cell-number fractions used SMART-Seq v4 Ultra Low Input. Regarding the study as a whole: Re-detected after boosting: most primary clones, 95% to 98% of CD4 and under 90% of CD8. Clonotypes appearing in both CD4 and CD8 compartments existed, and their share was small.

For TCR, cDNA came from 5'RACE template switching, which added a universal primer site and UMIs. One entry per CDR3 protein results from TCRdb running MiXCR on the 5' RACE reads. The data contain some 150,000 distinct CDR3 sequences, roughly 9% of them singletons. Germline CDR1 and CDR2: SGHVS and FNYEAQ. There are 15 residues in the CDR3. Sequencing used CD8+ T cells sorted from PBMCs, obtained 45 days after the yellow fever booster vaccination. The V gene is TRBV7-6, the J gene TRBJ2-3; a possible D gene is TRBD2 (6 bases). The TCR was taken from a man between 18 and 29 years old who received the YFV17D yellow fever vaccine. CDR3 region: CASSLESFGTYTQFF. The CDR3 DNA reads TGTGCGAGCAGCTTAGAGAGTTTTGGGACTTATACGCAGTTTTTT.